Listed below are T cell receptor beta chains from one sample, sequenced in a study of blood T cell repertoires in COVID-19. Sequenced by immunoSEQ multiplex PCR; TCRdb stores in-frame clones only, minus some. The sample lists under 150,000 clones, 90% occurring once. Specimen: peripheral blood. The receptors stem from a man aged 60-69 years with COVID-19, enrolled during active disease. Both conserved end residues are part of each CDR3. The order of the fields is clone size, J gene, D gene, V gene, CDR3 DNA, CDR3 protein. The D gene is left open where the match is weak. Size values are once, few and many counts, or a class for expanded clones, and some rows have none.

few | TRBJ2-7 | TRBD2 | TRBV7-9 | TGTGCCAGCACCCTGGGACTAGCGGGAGAAGAGCAGTACTTC | CASTLGLAGEEQYF
. | TRBJ2-1 | TRBD2 | TRBV24-1 | TGTGCCACCAGTGAAACTAGCGGGAGAGCTCGCAATGAGCAGTTCTTC | CATSETSGRARNEQFF
. | TRBJ1-3 | . | TRBV4-3 | TGCGCCAGCAGCCAAGGACTGATCTCTGGAAACACCATATATTTT | CASSQGLISGNTIYF
few | TRBJ2-5 | TRBD1 | TRBV2 | TGTGCCAGCAGTAGGTGGGACAGAAGGGAGACCCAGTACTTC | CASSRWDRRETQYF
. | TRBJ1-1 | . | TRBV30 | TGTGCCTGGAGTGAGGGGAGGGATGCTTTCTTT | CAWSEGRDAFF
once | TRBJ2-7 | TRBD1 | TRBV7-3 | TGTGCCAGCAGCCGGGGACAGGGGGGATCCTACGAGCAGTACTTC | CASSRGQGGSYEQYF
. | TRBJ2-1 | . | TRBV3-1/TRBV3-2 | TGTGCCAGCAGCCTCAATGGCGGACTACGAAGAGGGGCTACCTACAATGAGCAGTTCTTC | CASSLNGGLRRGATYNEQFF
. | TRBJ2-7 | . | TRBV13 | TGTGCCAGCAGCTTGCGGGGCCCTACGGAGCAGTACTTC | CASSLRGPTEQYF
. | TRBJ2-4 | TRBD2 | TRBV4-1 | TGCGCCAGCAGCCCGGGACTAGCGGGAGGCGGGGCCAAAAACATTCAGTACTTC | CASSPGLAGGGAKNIQYF
. | TRBJ2-7 | . | TRBV4-3 | TGCGCCAGCAGCCAAGATCTGGGGACGGGACACTACGAGCAGTACTTC | CASSQDLGTGHYEQYF
. | TRBJ2-3 | TRBD2 | TRBV14 | TGTGCCAGCAGCCAAGAATTTCTAGCGGGAGGCCTCGGCACAGATACGCAGTATTTT | CASSQEFLAGGLGTDTQYF
. | TRBJ1-6 | TRBD1 | TRBV30 | TGTGCCTGGAGTGTACCGGACAGGACAGTAAATTCACCCCTCCACTTT | CAWSVPDRTVNSPLHF
. | TRBJ1-1 | . | TRBV14 | TGTGCCAGCAGCCTAAGGGATACGGGGCGGGGGACTGAAGCTTTCTTT | CASSLRDTGRGTEAFF
. | TRBJ2-2 | TRBD2 | TRBV7-7 | TGTGCCAGCAGTTTCAGACTAGCGGGAGAAGGGGAGCTGTTTTTT | CASSFRLAGEGELFF
few | TRBJ1-3 | TRBD1 | TRBV6-5 | TGTGCCAGCAGTTCCCGCCGGACAGGTTCAGGAAACACCATATATTTT | CASSSRRTGSGNTIYF
. | TRBJ2-4 | . | TRBV5-1 | TGCGCCAGCAGCTTGGGGCTAGGAGGGGACATTCAGTACTTC | CASSLGLGGDIQYF
. | TRBJ2-3 | TRBD2 | TRBV19 | TGTGCCAGTAGGAGCGGGAGCATGGTCCCGACGCAGTATTTT | CASRSGSMVPTQYF
. | TRBJ1-1 | . | TRBV13 | TGTGCCAGCAGCTTGGGGGGGCTGAACACTGAAGCTTTCTTT | CASSLGGLNTEAFF
. | TRBJ2-7 | TRBD1 | TRBV3-1/TRBV3-2 | TGTGCCAGCAGCCACATTGCCGGGACAGAGGAGCAGTACTTC | CASSHIAGTEEQYF
. | TRBJ2-1 | . | TRBV11-2 | TGTGCCAGCAGCTTAGGGAGGCAATACAATGAGCAGTTCTTC | CASSLGRQYNEQFF
once | TRBJ2-2 | TRBD1 | TRBV6-5 | TGTGCCAGCACCGGGACAGCCACCGGGGAGCTGTTTTTT | CASTGTATGELFF
. | TRBJ1-2 | TRBD1 | TRBV15 | TGTGCCACCAGCAGAGAAGGGGTTTCAGCCACCCTCAGGGGGTGGTATGGCTACACCTTC | CATSREGVSATLRGWYGYTF
. | TRBJ2-3 | TRBD2 | TRBV19 | TGTGCCAGTAGTATAGGGCTAGCGGGAGGTTCAGATACGCAGTATTTT | CASSIGLAGGSDTQYF
. | TRBJ2-2 | TRBD2 | TRBV5-5 | TGTGCCAGCCCAGCAGCTATCGGACTAGCAGGGATTACCGGGGAGCTGTTTTTT | CASPAAIGLAGITGELFF